Each of the 4 T cell receptor beta chains below was sequenced from the same sample in a study of metastatic and nonmetastatic thyroid tumors. MiXCR reprocessed the PCR reads for TCRdb. This sample has 4,000 to 5,000 clones, with roughly 18% found just once. None of the patients had undergone any treatment ahead of thyroid surgery. The specimen sequenced was adjacent normal tissue. Receptor source: a female donor with papillary thyroid cancer or a benign thyroid nodule (not recorded which). Some clones in this sample may be carry-over from other donors' samples.

The chain has TRBV9 and TRBJ2-2; TRBD1 or TRBD2 may be the D gene (5 bases each). The CDR3 totals 14 residues. CDR1 SGDLS and CDR2 YYNGEE come from the germline V gene. Trimming stripped 3 bases from V and 9 bases from J, with 15 bases between. The CDR3 loop is CASSAVGRARELFF. In nucleotides, the CDR3 is TGTGCCAGCAGCGCGGTGGGACGGGCCCGGGAGCTGTTTTTT.

This clone was recorded many times. The CDR3 DNA sequence: TGTGCCACCAGCAGAGATATCGGTAGAGTAGAGACCCAGTACTTC. Amino acid sequence: CATSRDIGRVETQYF. The chain recombines TRBV15 with TRBJ2-5; unclear D gene. Germline V gives CDR1 LNHNV, CDR2 YYDKDF (reference sequence). CDR3 size: 15 residues. Trimming removed 0 bases at V and 4 bases at J, with 12 bases between.

The chain couples TRBV12-3 or TRBV12-4 to TRBJ2-1, with D possibly being TRBD2 (6 bases). V lost 5 bases, J lost 9 bases, and 17 bases lay in between. The CDR3 is 14 residues long. The CDR3 DNA is TGTGCCAGCAGTCCGGGGGTTCCGATTGTTGAGCAGTTCTTC. Translated: CASSPGVPIVEQFF.

With regard to this clone: Relative to the germline gene, one junction end is altered; a read error may explain this. The chain has TRBV6-1 and TRBJ2-1; no clear D. The CDR3 length is 14 residues. The germline V gene has CDR1 MNHNS and CDR2 SASEGT. The CDR3 DNA is TGTGCCAGCGCGGCCAGCAGATACTACAATGAGCAGCTCTTC. Its protein is CASAASRYYNEQLF.